The 21 T cell receptor beta chains in this list originate from one sample, sequenced in a study of T-cell reconstitution after alpha-beta-depleted transplantation in children. Using unique molecular identifiers, the investigators prepared the TCRbeta library. TCRdb called the PCR reads again in MiXCR, with one record for every CDR3 protein. The top ten hold about 2% of the sample, which has about 640,000 distinct CDR3 sequences, over 10% seen once. The source was PBMCs, mostly from graft donor cells, collected 360 days after TCRalphabeta/CD19-depleted stem cell transplant. Every receptor here comes from a male patient between 5 and 17 years old who had a stem cell transplant for acute myeloid leukemia, so the T cells may come from the graft donor.

This clonotype was seen only a few times. J is TRBJ2-3 and V is TRBV27; no clear D. Trimming took off 5 bases at V and 14 bases at J, with 23 bases between the two ends. CDR3 length equals 14 residues. Germline CDR1 and CDR2: MNHEY and SMNVEV (reference sequence). The CDR3 bases are TGTGCCAGCAGTCTAAAACCGACCAATCCCGGCCTGTATTTT. Translation: CASSLKPTNPGLYF.

V is TRBV20-1 and J is TRBJ2-3; D is possibly TRBD1 (5 bases). CDR1 DFQATT and CDR2 SNEGSKA come from the germline V gene (reference sequence). This CDR3 contains 14 residues. The CDR3 region has the DNA TGCAGCTCCCCCAAGGGGTTTTGGACAGATACGCAGTATTTT. Its protein product is CSSPKGFWTDTQYF.

The chain recombines TRBV27 with TRBJ1-2; no firm D call. V dropped 2 bases and J dropped 4 bases, with 11 bases sitting between them. The CDR3 sequence is 14 residues long. Germline CDR1 and CDR2: MNHEY and SMNVEV (reference sequence). The CDR3 reads CASSLAKDGYGYTF. In DNA form, the CDR3 reads TGTGCCAGCAGTTTAGCAAAGGACGGCTATGGCTACACCTTC.

This clonotype was observed a few times. This chain joins TRBV5-1 and TRBJ2-5; TRBD1 matches at 9 bases. V lost 4 bases to trimming and J lost 7 bases; unmatched junction nucleotides: 11. CDR3 length: 15 residues. The germline V gene encodes CDR1 SGHRS and CDR2 YFSETQ. The DNA of the CDR3 is TGCGCCAGCAGCGCCCCGGGACAGGGCTCATTGACCCAGTACTTC. As protein: CASSAPGQGSLTQYF.

The chain joins TRBV3-1 to TRBJ1-5; unclear D gene. Trimming stripped 0 bases from V and 3 bases from J, with 3 bases between. CDR1 is LGHDT, CDR2 YNNKEL, per germline (reference sequence). This CDR3 has 13 amino acids. The DNA for the CDR3 is TGTGCCAGCAGCCAAGAGATCAATCAGCCCCAGCATTTT. As protein: CASSQEINQPQHF.

The V gene is TRBV4-1, the J gene TRBJ1-4, with D tentatively TRBD1 (5 bases). V lost 0 bases and J 5 bases, leaving 13 bases between the germline ends. This CDR3 is 16 amino acids long. CDR1 and CDR2 (germline): MGHRA, YSYEKL. CDR3 region: CASSQERGTANEKLFF. The DNA of the CDR3 is TGCGCCAGCAGCCAAGAACGGGGCACCGCGAATGAAAAACTGTTTTTT.

This clonotype has only a few counts. The chain recombines TRBV6-5 with TRBJ2-2; 9 bases fit TRBD1. This CDR3 contains 16 residues. V shed 1 base, J shed 6 bases, and the junction held 6 bases outside the gene matches. In germline, CDR1 is MNHEY, CDR2 SVGAGI. The CDR3 nucleotides read TGTGCCAGCAGTTACTTCACCGGGACAGGGTCCGGGGAGCTGTTTTTT. Translation: CASSYFTGTGSGELFF.

The sample holds a few counts of this clonotype. This rearrangement joins TRBV28 to TRBJ2-2; D assignment may be TRBD1 or TRBD2 (5 bases each). In germline, CDR1 is MDHEN, CDR2 SYDVKM. V dropped 2 bases and J dropped 7 bases, with 17 bases sitting between them. CDR3 length: 16 residues. CDR3 DNA sequence: TGTGCCAGCAGTTTAAGGCTAGGCGCTGGGGGCGGGGAGCTGTTTTTT. This gives the protein CASSLRLGAGGGELFF.

This clonotype was seen only a few times. The chain couples TRBV7-2 to TRBJ2-3; TRBD2 might be the D (6 bases). V was clipped by 5 bases and J by 0 bases, with 15 bases between them. The CDR3 contains 16 residues. Germline loops: CDR1 SGHTA, CDR2 FQGNSA. The CDR3 spells CASSPTTGGSTDTQYF. CDR3 nucleotide sequence: TGTGCCAGCAGCCCAACTACCGGGGGTAGCACAGATACGCAGTATTTT.

This clonotype was observed a handful of times. The chain has TRBV30 and TRBJ2-5, with TRBD1 identical over 7 bases. Germline lookup yields CDR1 GTSNPN and CDR2 SVGIG (reference sequence). The CDR3 loop spans 12 amino acids. With V trimmed by 4 bases and J by 5 bases, 4 bases remained unmatched. The CDR3 protein is CAWTQGQETQYF. CDR3 bases: TGTGCCTGGACACAGGGACAGGAGACCCAGTACTTC. Variable domain in full (rest from reference TRBV30 and TRBJ2-5): SQTIHQWPATLVQPVGSPLSLECTVEGTSNPNLYWYRQAAGRGLQLLFYSVGIGQISSEVPQNLSASRPQDRQFILSSKKLLLSDSGFYLCAWTQGQETQYFGPGTRLLVL.

The J gene is TRBJ2-7, the V gene TRBV20-1; TRBD2 agrees at 11 bases. The CDR3 totals 15 residues. Germline CDR1 is DFQATT and CDR2 is SNEGSKA (reference sequence). V was clipped by 0 bases and J by 3 bases; unmatched bases: 4. This CDR3 reads CSARDSGLAVYEQYF. In nucleotides, the CDR3 is TGCAGTGCTAGAGACTCGGGACTAGCGGTCTACGAGCAGTACTTC.

Here the CDR3 reads CASSLGGLAGTSYEQYF. Here the CDR3 DNA reads TGCGCCAGCAGCTTGGGCGGACTAGCGGGCACCTCCTACGAGCAGTACTTC. This chain joins TRBV5-1 and TRBJ2-7, with TRBD2 identical over 11 bases. Germline loops: CDR1 SGHRS, CDR2 YFSETQ. V lost 0 bases to trimming and J lost 0 bases; unmatched junction nucleotides: 5. The CDR3 sequence is 17 residues long.

This clonotype showed up many times. V gene TRBV28 combines with J gene TRBJ2-5; D uncertain. CDR1 MDHEN and CDR2 SYDVKM come from the germline V gene. The CDR3 runs to 14 residues. Trimming took 6 bases from V and 2 from J, leaving 13 bases between them. As DNA, the CDR3 is TGTGCCAGCAGCCACAAACAGTGGCAAGAGACCCAGTACTTC. It translates to CASSHKQWQETQYF.

This clonotype occurred many times. The chain is built from TRBV29-1 and TRBJ2-7; D is undetermined. Between the trimmed V and J ends, which lost 1 base and 4 bases, there was a span of 8 bases. The CDR3 consists of 12 residues. Looked up from germline, CDR1 is SQVTM and CDR2 is ANQGSEA. The CDR3 here is CSVEGLRYEQYF. CDR3 sequence (DNA): TGCAGCGTTGAAGGCCTTCGTTACGAGCAGTACTTC.

This clonotype was detected only a few times. J is TRBJ2-7 and V is TRBV20-1; the D gene is possibly TRBD2 (5 bases). The V gene lost 3 bases and the J gene lost 0 bases, with 12 bases spanning the gap. The CDR3 is made up of 14 amino acids. The germline CDR1 and CDR2 sequences are DFQATT and SNEGSKA (reference sequence). The chain's CDR3 is CSASPLTSSYEQYF. CDR3 in DNA: TGCAGTGCTAGCCCCCTAACTAGCTCCTACGAGCAGTACTTC.

This clonotype was recorded a few times. The chain employs TRBV9 and TRBJ2-7; the match to TRBD2 covers 12 bases. CDR1 is SGDLS and CDR2 is YYNGEE in the germline V gene. CDR3 length equals 15 residues. V was pared by 0 bases and J by 5 bases, with 3 bases of the junction left unmatched. This CDR3 is CASSVGLAGVHEQYF. CDR3 DNA sequence: TGTGCCAGCAGCGTAGGACTAGCGGGAGTCCACGAGCAGTACTTC.

This clonotype was counted only a few times. The rearrangement links TRBV4-2 to TRBJ1-1; 7 nucleotides line up with TRBD1. V was pared by 2 bases and J by 3 bases, with 6 bases of the junction left unmatched. CDR1 LGHNA and CDR2 YNFKEQ come from the germline V gene. This CDR3 has 15 amino acids. The CDR3 nucleotides are TGTGCCAGCAGCCAACCGATACAGGGGTACACTGAAGCTTTCTTT. Protein: CASSQPIQGYTEAFF.

The V and J genes are TRBV9 and TRBJ1-1, with 8 bases lining up with TRBD1. The CDR3 has 15 residues. After removal of 4 bases from V and 0 bases from J, the junction contained 5 bases not matched to a gene. Germline V CDR1 and CDR2: SGDLS, YYNGEE. The CDR3 coding sequence is TGTGCCAGCAGCCCAAGGACAGGGATGAACACTGAAGCTTTCTTT. Protein: CASSPRTGMNTEAFF.

Concerning this clonotype itself: The missing conserved phenylalanine or tryptophan at the end of this CDR3 makes a read error likely. CDR3 residues: CASSLGTGYNEQFY. The DNA of the CDR3 is TGTGCCAGCAGCCTTGGGACAGGTTACAATGAGCAGTTCTAC. V and J are TRBV7-3 and TRBJ2-1; 8 nucleotides line up with TRBD1. Germline-derived CDR1 and CDR2 are SGHTA and FQGTGA. After removal of 5 bases from V and 4 bases from J, the junction contained 4 bases not matched to a gene. The CDR3 covers 14 residues.

This clonotype was seen a handful of times. The chain couples TRBV5-6 to TRBJ2-6; perhaps TRBD1 as D (5 bases). Germline CDR1 is SGHDT and CDR2 is YYEEEE. Trimming pared 5 bases from V and 4 bases from J, leaving 22 bases between. There are 18 residues in the CDR3. The CDR3 is CASRVGGQGISGANVLTF. CDR3 DNA sequence: TGTGCCAGCAGGGTCGGCGGCCAGGGAATATCCGGGGCCAACGTCCTGACTTTC.

This chain links TRBV10-3 with TRBJ1-5, with a possible D match to TRBD1 (5 bases). The germline V and J ends were trimmed by 2 bases and 2 bases, with 13 bases remaining between them. The length of the CDR3 is 16 residues. The germline V gene has CDR1 ENHRY and CDR2 SYGVKD. The CDR3 DNA is TGTGCCATCAGTGAGAGGAAGGGGTTCGGCAATCAGCCCCAGCATTTT. Translation gives CAISERKGFGNQPQHF.